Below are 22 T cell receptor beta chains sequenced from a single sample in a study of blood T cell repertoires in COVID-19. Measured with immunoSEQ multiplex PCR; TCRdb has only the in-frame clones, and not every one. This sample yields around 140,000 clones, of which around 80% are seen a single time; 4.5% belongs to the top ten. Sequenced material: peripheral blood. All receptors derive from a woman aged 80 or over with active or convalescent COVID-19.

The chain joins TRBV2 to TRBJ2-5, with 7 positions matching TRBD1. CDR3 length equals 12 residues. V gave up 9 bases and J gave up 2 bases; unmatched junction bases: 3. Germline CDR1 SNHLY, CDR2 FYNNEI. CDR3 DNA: TGTGCCAGGGGGACAGAGCAAGAGACCCAGTACTTC. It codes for CARGTEQETQYF.

In DNA form, the CDR3 reads TGTGCCACTCGAAGGAAAGGGGGCTCTGGAAACACCATATATTTT. This encodes CATRRKGGSGNTIYF. V is TRBV21-1 and J is TRBJ1-3; the table's D call, TRBD1, was not checked against the DNA. TRBV21-1 is a documented pseudogene. The CDR3 consists of 15 residues.

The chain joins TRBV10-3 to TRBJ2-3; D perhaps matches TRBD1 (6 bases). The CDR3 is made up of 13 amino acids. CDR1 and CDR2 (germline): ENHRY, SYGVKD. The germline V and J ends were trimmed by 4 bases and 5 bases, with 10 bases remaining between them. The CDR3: CAISAPGEDTQYF. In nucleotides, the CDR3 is TGTGCCATCAGTGCGCCAGGGGAAGATACGCAGTATTTT.

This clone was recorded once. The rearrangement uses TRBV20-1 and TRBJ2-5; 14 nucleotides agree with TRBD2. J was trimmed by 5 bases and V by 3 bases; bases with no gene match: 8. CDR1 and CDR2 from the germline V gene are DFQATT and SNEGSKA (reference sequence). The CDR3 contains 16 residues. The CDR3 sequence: CSASEGLAGVGETQYF. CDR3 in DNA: TGCAGTGCTAGTGAGGGACTAGCGGGGGTCGGGGAGACCCAGTACTTC.

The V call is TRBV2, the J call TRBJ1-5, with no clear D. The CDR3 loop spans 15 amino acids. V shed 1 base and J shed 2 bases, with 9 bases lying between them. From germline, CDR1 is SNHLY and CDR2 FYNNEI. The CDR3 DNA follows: TGTGCCAGCAGTGAAGGAGGAGGTGGCAATCAGCCCCAGCATTTT. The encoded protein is CASSEGGGGNQPQHF.

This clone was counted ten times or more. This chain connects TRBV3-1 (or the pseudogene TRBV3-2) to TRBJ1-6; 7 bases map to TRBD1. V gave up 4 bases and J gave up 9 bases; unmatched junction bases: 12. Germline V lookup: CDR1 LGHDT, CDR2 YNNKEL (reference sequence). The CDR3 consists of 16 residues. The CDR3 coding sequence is TGTGCCAGCAGCCCCCCGGGACAGCAAACGGGTTCACCCCTCCACTTT. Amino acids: CASSPPGQQTGSPLHF.

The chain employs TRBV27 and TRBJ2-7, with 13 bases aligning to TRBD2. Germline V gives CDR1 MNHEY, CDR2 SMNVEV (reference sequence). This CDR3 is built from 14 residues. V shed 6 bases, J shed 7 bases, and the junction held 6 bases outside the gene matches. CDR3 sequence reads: CASRLAGGPSEQYF. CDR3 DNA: TGTGCCAGCAGACTAGCGGGGGGGCCTTCTGAGCAGTACTTC.

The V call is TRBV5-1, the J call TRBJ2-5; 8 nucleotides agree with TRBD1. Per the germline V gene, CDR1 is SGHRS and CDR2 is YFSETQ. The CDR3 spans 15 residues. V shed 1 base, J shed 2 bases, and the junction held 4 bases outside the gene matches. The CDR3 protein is CASSLLGQGQETQYF. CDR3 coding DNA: TGCGCCAGCAGCTTGCTTGGACAGGGACAAGAGACCCAGTACTTC.

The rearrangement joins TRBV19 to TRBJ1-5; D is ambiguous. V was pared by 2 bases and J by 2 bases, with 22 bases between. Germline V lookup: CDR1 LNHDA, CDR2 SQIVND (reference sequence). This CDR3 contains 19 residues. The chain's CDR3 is CASSIFSVSLAGGNQPQHF. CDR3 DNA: TGTGCCAGTAGTATATTCTCTGTCTCGTTGGCAGGTGGCAATCAGCCCCAGCATTTT. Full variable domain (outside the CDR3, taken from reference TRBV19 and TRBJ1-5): DGGITQSPKYLFRKEGQNVTLSCEQNLNHDAMYWYRQDPGQGLRLIYYSQIVNDFQKGDIAEGYSVSREKKESFPLTVTSAQKNPTAFYLCASSIFSVSLAGGNQPQHFGDGTRLSIL.

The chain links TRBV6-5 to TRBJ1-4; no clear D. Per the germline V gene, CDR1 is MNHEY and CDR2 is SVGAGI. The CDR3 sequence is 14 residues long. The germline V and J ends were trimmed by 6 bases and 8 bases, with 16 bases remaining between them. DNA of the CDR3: TGTGCCAGCAGCTCCCATATGCGCGGGGAAAAACTGTTTTTT. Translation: CASSSHMRGEKLFF.

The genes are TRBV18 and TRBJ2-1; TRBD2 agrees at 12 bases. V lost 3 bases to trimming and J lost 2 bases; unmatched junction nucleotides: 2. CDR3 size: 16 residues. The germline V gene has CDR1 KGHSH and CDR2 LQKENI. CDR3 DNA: TGTGCCAGCTCACCGACTAGCGGGGGCCCCTACAATGAGCAGTTCTTC. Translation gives CASSPTSGGPYNEQFF.

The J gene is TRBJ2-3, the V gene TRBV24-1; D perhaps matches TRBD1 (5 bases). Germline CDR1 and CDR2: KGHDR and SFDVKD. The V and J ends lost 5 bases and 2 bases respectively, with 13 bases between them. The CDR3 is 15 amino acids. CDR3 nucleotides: TGTGCCACCAGTGCTAGGGGTCTTCACACAGATACGCAGTATTTT. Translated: CATSARGLHTDTQYF.

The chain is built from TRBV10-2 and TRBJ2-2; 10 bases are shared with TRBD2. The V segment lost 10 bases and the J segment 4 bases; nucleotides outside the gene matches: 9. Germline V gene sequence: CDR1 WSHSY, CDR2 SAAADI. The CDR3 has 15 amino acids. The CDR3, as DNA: TGCGCCACCTATTTTAGCGGGGGGTCCACCGGGGAGCTGTTTTTT. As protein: CATYFSGGSTGELFF.

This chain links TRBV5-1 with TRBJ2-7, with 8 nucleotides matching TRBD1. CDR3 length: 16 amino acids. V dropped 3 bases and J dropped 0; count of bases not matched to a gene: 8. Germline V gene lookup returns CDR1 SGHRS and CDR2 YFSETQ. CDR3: CASSSRGQADSYEQYF. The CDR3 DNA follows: TGCGCCAGCAGCTCACGGGGACAGGCAGACTCCTACGAGCAGTACTTC.

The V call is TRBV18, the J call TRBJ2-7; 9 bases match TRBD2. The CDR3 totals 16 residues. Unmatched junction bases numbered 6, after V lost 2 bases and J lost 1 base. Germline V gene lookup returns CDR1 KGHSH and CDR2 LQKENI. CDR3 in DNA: TGTGCCAGCTCACCAAGCTCAAGCGGGGGGTCCTACGAGCAGTACTTC. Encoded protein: CASSPSSSGGSYEQYF.

CDR3 nucleotide sequence: TGTGCCAGCAGTTCCTCAGGACAGGTTGAAAAACTGTTTTTT. Translating it yields CASSSSGQVEKLFF. The chain carries TRBV28 and TRBJ1-4, with 7 bases identical to TRBD1. Germline values: CDR1 MDHEN, CDR2 SYDVKM. The J segment lost 7 bases and the V segment lost 4 bases, leaving 6 bases of the junction unmatched. The CDR3 sequence is 14 residues long.

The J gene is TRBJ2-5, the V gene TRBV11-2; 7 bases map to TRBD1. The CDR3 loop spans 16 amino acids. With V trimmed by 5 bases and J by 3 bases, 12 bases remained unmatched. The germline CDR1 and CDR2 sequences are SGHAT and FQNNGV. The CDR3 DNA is TGTGCCAGCAGCCCCCGACAGGGAACTGAGGAAGAGACCCAGTACTTC. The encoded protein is CASSPRQGTEEETQYF.

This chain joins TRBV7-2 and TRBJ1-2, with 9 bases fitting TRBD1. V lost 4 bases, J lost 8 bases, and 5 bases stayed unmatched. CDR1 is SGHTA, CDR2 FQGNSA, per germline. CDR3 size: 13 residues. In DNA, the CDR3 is TGTGCCAGCAGCTGGGACAGGGAAGACGGCTACACCTTC. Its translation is CASSWDREDGYTF.

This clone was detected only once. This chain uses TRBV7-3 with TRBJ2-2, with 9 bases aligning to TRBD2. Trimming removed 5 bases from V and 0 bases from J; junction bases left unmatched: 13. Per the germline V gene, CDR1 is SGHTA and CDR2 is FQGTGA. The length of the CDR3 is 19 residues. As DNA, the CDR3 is TGTGCCAGCAGCACCCGGGGTAGCGGGGGCCCATCGAACACCGGGGAGCTGTTTTTT. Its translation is CASSTRGSGGPSNTGELFF.

DNA for the CDR3: TGTGCCTGGAGTGCACAGCAAACAGATACGCAGTATTTT. Protein sequence: CAWSAQQTDTQYF. V and J are TRBV30 and TRBJ2-3; D unresolved. Germline CDR1 GTSNPN, CDR2 SVGIG (reference sequence). There are 13 residues in the CDR3. V lost 1 base to trimming and J lost 3 bases, with 8 bases between them.

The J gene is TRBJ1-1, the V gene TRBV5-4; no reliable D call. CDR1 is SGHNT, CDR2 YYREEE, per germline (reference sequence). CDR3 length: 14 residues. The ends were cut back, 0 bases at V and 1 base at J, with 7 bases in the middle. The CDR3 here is CASSLVSENTEAFF. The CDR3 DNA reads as TGTGCCAGCAGCTTGGTCTCAGAGAACACTGAAGCTTTCTTT.

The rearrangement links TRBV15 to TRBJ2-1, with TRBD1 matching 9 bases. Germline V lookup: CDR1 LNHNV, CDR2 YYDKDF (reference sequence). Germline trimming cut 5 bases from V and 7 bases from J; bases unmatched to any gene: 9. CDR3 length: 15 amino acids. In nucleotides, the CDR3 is TGTGCCACCAGCGAGAACAGGGGGCGTTGGAATGAGCAGTTCTTC. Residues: CATSENRGRWNEQFF.